This TCR beta chain was captured by sequencing in a study of blood T cells in healthy people across ages. In regard to this clonotype: Antigen: not known.

Study-wide findings and caveats: Since the PBMCs were unsorted, naive and antigen-experienced cells could not be conclusively compared.

Alongside a J-beta primer mix, a sample-barcoded 5' primer served in a second PCR lasting about 7 to 11 cycles. TCRdb used MiXCR to reprocess the 5' RACE reads, holding one entry per CDR3 protein. The sample shows roughly 720,000 distinct CDR3 sequences, 53% of them seen only once. V shed 6 bases and J shed 4 bases, with 18 bases lying between them. This CDR3 comprises 15 residues. The sample consisted of blood. The V call is TRBV12-3 or TRBV12-4, the J call TRBJ1-2; D not certain. This clonotype was obtained from a man older than 75 in good health. The CDR3 DNA reads TGTGCCAGCAGCCCTCCCGGTCCCACTTCCTATGGCTACACCTTC. Amino acid sequence: CASSPPGPTSYGYTF.